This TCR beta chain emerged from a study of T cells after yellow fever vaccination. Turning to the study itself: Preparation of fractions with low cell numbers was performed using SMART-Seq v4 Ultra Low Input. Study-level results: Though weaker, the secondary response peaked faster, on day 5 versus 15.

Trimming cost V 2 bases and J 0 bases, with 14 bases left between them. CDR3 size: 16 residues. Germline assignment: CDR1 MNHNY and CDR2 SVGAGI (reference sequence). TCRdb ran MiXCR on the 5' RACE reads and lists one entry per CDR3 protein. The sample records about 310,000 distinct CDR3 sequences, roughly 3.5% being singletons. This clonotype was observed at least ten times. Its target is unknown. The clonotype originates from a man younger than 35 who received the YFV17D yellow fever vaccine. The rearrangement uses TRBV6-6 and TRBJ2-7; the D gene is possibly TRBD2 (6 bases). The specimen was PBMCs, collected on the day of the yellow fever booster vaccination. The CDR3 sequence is CASSYLRRGSSYEQYF. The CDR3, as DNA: TGTGCCAGCAGTTACCTAAGGCGGGGCAGCTCCTACGAGCAGTACTTC.